These 4 T cell receptor beta chains were all obtained from the same sample, sequenced in a study of beta chain features in type 1 diabetes. The whole isolated RNA underwent reverse transcription, so sequencing captured expressed TCRB transcripts. Only in-frame clones appear in the TCRdb table, and some are missing; sequencing was by immunoSEQ multiplex PCR. The sample holds some 44,000 clones, roughly 56% seen once. Material: Tregs from blood. Receptor source: a young woman in good health.

As for this clone: Additional DNA sequences in this sample encode the identical CDR3. The rearrangement links TRBV11-3 to TRBJ2-1; TRBD2 agrees at 8 bases. The junction had 5 bases not matched to a gene; V was cut back by 6 bases and J by 4 bases. The CDR3 extends over 14 amino acids. Looked up from germline, CDR1 is SGHNT and CDR2 is YENEEA. The CDR3 reads CASSSGGSYNEQFF. CDR3 in DNA: TGTGCCAGCAGTTCGGGGGGGAGTTACAATGAGCAGTTCTTC.

A few counts support this clone. The chain couples TRBV6-5 to TRBJ1-3; D might be TRBD1 (5 bases). The CDR3 contains 15 residues. CDR1 and CDR2 from the germline V gene are MNHEY and SVGAGI. Trimming left V 6 bases short and J 0 bases short, with 12 bases between. The CDR3 region is CASSPGLSSGNTIYF. The CDR3 coding sequence is TGTGCCAGCAGCCCGGGACTCTCCTCTGGAAACACCATATATTTT.

This chain links TRBV6-5 with TRBJ2-5; 7 bases are shared with TRBD1. V shed 2 bases, J shed 0 bases, and the junction held 3 bases outside the gene matches. CDR1 MNHEY and CDR2 SVGAGI come from the germline V gene. CDR3 length equals 15 residues. The CDR3 bases are TGTGCCAGCAGTTACGGACAGGTAGACCAAGAGACCCAGTACTTC. It codes for CASSYGQVDQETQYF.

The J gene is TRBJ2-2, the V gene TRBV7-6, with a tentative D call TRBD2 (5 bases). Germline CDR1 is SGHVS and CDR2 is FNYEAQ. Trimming took off 6 bases at V and 4 bases at J, with 9 bases between the two ends. This CDR3 has 13 amino acids. The CDR3 sequence: CASRLLVTGELFF. DNA of the CDR3: TGTGCCAGCAGACTACTAGTCACCGGGGAGCTGTTTTTT.